Shown below are 2 T cell receptor beta chains from a single sample sequenced in a study of T-cell reconstitution after alpha-beta-depleted transplantation in children. Construction of the TCRbeta library involved unique molecular identifiers. Each CDR3 protein is one row after TCRdb ran MiXCR on the PCR reads. Here the sample spans about 580,000 distinct CDR3 sequences, over 20% being singletons. The sequencing used PBMCs, collected before TCRalphabeta/CD19-depleted stem cell transplant. These receptors were collected from a boy in the first two years of life with Wiskott-Aldrich syndrome, due to receive a stem cell transplant.

The chain couples TRBV10-3 to TRBJ2-3; the D call may be TRBD1 or TRBD2 (5 bases each). V lost 3 bases and J lost 0, with 19 bases in between. Germline loops: CDR1 ENHRY, CDR2 SYGVKD. The CDR3 runs to 18 residues. CDR3 sequence: CAISEVGPRGGSTDTQYF. The CDR3 DNA is TGTGCCATCAGTGAAGTCGGCCCGAGGGGCGGAAGCACAGATACGCAGTATTTT.

This chain connects TRBV25-1 to TRBJ2-7; weak D call: TRBD2 (5 bases). This CDR3 is 11 amino acids long. V was cut by 2 bases and J by 7 bases, with 6 bases left in between. Germline V gene data show CDR1 as MGHDK and CDR2 as SYGVNS. The CDR3 nucleotides read TGTGCCAGCAGTGAACGGAGGGAGCAGTACTTC. This gives the protein CASSERREQYF.